One T cell receptor beta chain is described in this entry. Its target is not known. The entry originates in a study of Ad26.COV2.S vaccination and SARS-CoV-2 variants. Study conclusions and caveats: Recipients of vaccine and of placebo showed similar breadth of their non-spike TCR repertoires.

Specified treatment: about 20 received Ad26.COV2.S at low or high dose, single or two shots; about 5 received placebo; per-sample allocation not given. Collection of samples fell on day 63 after the first vaccine or placebo injection. Boston hosted the donor, who was an adult aged 18-55 years. Data came from immunoSEQ multiplex PCR; TCRdb stores just in-frame clones and leaves some out. The table includes over 350,000 clones, approximately 86% detected once. The germline CDR1 and CDR2 sequences are SNHLY and FYNNEI. The CDR3 covers 15 residues. The germline V and J ends were trimmed by 3 bases and 2 bases, with 14 bases remaining between them.

This sequence was found in a person aged 18-60 years who received the Ad26.COV2.S COVID-19 vaccine or a placebo. The chain links TRBV2 to TRBJ2-7; D possibly matches TRBD1 or TRBD2 (6 bases each). This sample comprised peripheral blood, obtained in a trial of Ad26.COV2.S vaccine versus placebo. This chain's CDR3 is CASSEVGGRTYEQYF. Here the CDR3 DNA reads TGTGCCAGCAGTGAGGTGGGGGGCAGGACCTACGAGCAGTACTTC.